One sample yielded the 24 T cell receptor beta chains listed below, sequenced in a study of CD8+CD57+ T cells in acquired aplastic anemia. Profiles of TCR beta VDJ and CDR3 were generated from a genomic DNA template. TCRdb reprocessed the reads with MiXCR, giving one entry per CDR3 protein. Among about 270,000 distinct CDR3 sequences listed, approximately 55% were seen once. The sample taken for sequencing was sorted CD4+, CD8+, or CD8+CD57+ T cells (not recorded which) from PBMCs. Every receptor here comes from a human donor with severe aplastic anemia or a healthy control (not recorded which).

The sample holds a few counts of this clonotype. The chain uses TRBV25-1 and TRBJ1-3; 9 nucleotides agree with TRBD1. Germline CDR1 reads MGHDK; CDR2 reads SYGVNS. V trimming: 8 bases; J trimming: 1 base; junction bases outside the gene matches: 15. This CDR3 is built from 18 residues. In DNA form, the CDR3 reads TGTGCCAGCTCACAACAAAGTCCCGGGACAGGGTCTGGAAACACCATATATTTT. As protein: CASSQQSPGTGSGNTIYF.

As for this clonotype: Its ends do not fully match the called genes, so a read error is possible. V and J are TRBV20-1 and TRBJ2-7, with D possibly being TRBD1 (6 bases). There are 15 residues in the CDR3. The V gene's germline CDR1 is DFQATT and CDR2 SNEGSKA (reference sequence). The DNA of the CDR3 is TGCAGCGCTAGGCCCAGGGGCGCAAGGTCCTACGAGCAGTACTTC. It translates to CSARPRGARSYEQYF.

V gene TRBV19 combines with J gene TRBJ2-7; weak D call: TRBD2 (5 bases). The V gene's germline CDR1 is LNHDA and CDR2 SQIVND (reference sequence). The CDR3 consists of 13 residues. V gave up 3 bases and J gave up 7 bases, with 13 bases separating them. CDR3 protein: CASSIRPGWEQYF. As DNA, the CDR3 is TGTGCCAGTAGTATCAGGCCGGGGTGGGAGCAGTACTTC.

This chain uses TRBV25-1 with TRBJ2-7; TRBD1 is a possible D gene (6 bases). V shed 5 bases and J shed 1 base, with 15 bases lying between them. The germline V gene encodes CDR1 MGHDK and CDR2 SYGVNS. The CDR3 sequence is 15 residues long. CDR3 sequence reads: CASSKTGRGSYEQYF. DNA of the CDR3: TGTGCCAGCAGTAAAACAGGCAGGGGATCCTACGAGCAGTACTTC.

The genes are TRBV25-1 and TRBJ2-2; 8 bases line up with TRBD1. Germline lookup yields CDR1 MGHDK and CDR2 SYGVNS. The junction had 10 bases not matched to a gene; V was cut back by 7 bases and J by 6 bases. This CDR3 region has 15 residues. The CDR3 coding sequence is TGTGCCAGCAAGCCTCGGACAGGGTTCCCCGGGGAGCTGTTTTTT. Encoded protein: CASKPRTGFPGELFF.

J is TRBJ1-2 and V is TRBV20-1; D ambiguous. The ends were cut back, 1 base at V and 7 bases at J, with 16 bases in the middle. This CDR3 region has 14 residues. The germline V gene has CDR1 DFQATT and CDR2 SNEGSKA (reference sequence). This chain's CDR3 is CSARGVGVSAGYTF. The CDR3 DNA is TGCAGTGCTAGAGGGGTTGGCGTGTCGGCTGGCTACACCTTC.

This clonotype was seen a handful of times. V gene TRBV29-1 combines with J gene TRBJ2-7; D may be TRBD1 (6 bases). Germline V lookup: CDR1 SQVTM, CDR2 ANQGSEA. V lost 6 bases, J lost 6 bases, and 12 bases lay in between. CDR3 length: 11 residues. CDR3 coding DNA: TGCAGCGTCACCCGAGGGGGCGAGCAGTACTTC. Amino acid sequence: CSVTRGGEQYF.

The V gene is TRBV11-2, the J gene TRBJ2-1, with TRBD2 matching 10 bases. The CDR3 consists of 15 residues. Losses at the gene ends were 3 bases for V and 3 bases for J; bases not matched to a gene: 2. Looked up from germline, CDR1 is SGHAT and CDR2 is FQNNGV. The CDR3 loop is CASSLSGRGYNEQFF. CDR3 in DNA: TGTGCCAGCAGCTTGAGCGGGAGGGGCTACAATGAGCAGTTCTTC.

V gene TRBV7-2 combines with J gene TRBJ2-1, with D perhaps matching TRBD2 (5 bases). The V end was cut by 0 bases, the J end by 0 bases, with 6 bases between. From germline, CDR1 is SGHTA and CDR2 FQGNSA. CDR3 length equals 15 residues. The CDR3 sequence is CASSLAGNSYNEQFF. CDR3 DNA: TGTGCCAGCAGCTTAGCCGGGAACTCCTACAATGAGCAGTTCTTC.

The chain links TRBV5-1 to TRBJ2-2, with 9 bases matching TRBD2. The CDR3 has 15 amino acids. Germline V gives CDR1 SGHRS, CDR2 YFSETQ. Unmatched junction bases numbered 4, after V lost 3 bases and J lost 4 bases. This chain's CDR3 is CASSWTSDSTGELFF. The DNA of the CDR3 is TGCGCCAGCAGCTGGACTAGCGATAGCACCGGGGAGCTGTTTTTT.

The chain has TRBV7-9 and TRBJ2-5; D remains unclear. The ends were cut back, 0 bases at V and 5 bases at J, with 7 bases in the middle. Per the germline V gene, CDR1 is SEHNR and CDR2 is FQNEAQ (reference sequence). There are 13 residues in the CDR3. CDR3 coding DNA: TGTGCCAGCAGCTTAGCCTCCCAGGAGACCCAGTACTTC. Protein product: CASSLASQETQYF. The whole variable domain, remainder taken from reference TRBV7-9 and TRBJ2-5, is DTGVSQNPRHKITKRGQNVTFRCDPISEHNRLYWYRQTLGQGPEFLTYFQNEAQLEKSRLLSDRFSAERPKGSFSTLEIQRTEQGDSAMYLCASSLASQETQYFGPGTRLLVL.

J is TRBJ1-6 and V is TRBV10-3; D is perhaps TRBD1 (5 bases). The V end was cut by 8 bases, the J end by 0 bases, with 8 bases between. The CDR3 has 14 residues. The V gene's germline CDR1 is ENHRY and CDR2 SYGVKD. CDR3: CAIWGGSYNSPLHF. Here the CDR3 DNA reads TGTGCCATCTGGGGGGGCTCCTATAATTCACCCCTCCACTTT.

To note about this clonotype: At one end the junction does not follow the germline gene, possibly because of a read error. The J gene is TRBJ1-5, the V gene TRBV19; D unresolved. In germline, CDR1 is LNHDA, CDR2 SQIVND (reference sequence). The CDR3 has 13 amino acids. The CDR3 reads CASTEAEQSAPAF. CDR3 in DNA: TGTGCCAGTACTGAGGCAGAGCAATCAGCCCCAGCATTT.

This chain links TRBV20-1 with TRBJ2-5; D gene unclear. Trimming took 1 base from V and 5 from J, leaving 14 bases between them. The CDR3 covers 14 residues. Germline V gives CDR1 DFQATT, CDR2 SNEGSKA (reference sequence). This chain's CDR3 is CSARVDVVRETQYF. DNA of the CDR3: TGCAGTGCTAGAGTAGATGTGGTGAGGGAGACCCAGTACTTC.

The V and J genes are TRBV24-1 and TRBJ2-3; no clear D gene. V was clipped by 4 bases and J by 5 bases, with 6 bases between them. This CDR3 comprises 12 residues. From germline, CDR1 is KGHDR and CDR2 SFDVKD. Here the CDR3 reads CATSDPRDTQYF. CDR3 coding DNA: TGTGCCACCAGTGACCCCCGAGATACGCAGTATTTT.

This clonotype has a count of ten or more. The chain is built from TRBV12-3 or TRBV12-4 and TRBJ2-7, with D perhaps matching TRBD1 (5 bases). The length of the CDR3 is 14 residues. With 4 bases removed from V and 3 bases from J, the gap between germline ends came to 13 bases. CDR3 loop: CASSYLRDSYEQYF. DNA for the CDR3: TGTGCCAGCAGTTACCTTCGAGACAGCTACGAGCAGTACTTC.

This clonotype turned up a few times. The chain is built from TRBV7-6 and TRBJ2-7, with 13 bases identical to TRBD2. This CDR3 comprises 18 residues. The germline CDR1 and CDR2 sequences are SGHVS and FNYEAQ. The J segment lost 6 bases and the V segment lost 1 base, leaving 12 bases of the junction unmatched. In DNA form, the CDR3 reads TGTGCCAGCAGCTTAGGAGCCCTAGGGACTAGCGGGACAGGCGAGCAGTACTTC. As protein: CASSLGALGTSGTGEQYF. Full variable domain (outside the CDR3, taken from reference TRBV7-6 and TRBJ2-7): GAGVSQSPRYKVTKRGQDVALRCDPISGHVSLYWYRQALGQGPEFLTYFNYEAQQDKSGLPNDRFSAERPEGSISTLTIQRTEQRDSAMYRCASSLGALGTSGTGEQYFGPGTRLTVT.

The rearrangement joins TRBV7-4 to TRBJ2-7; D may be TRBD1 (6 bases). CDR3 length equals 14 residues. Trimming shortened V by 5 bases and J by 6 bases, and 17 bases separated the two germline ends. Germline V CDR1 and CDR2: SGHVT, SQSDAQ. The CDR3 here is CASSREGVMGEQYF. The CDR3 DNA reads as TGTGCCAGCAGCCGTGAGGGGGTCATGGGCGAGCAGTACTTC.

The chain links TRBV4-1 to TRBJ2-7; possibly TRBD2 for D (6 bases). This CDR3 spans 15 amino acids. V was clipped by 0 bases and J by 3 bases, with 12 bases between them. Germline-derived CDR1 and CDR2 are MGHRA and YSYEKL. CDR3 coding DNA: TGCGCCAGCAGCCAAGATGAGAGGACTAACTACGAGCAGTACTTC. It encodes CASSQDERTNYEQYF.

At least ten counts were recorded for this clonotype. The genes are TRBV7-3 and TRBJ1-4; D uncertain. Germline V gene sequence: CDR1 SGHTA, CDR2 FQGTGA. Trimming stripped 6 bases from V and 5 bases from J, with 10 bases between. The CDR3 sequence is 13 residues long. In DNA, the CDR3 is TGTGCCAGCAGTGCTACAGAGAATGAAAAACTGTTTTTT. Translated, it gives CASSATENEKLFF.

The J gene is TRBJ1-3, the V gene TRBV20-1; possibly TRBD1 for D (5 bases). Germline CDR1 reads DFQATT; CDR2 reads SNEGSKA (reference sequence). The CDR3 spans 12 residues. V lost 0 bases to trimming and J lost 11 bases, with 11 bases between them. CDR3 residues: CSAREGRAAIYF. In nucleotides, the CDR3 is TGCAGTGCTAGAGAGGGCAGGGCGGCCATATATTTT.

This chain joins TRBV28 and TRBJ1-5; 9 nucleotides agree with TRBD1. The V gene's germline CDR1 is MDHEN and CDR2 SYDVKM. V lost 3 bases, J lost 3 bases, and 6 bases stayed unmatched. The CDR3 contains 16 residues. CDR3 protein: CASSFLWTGVNQPQHF. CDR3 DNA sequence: TGTGCCAGCAGTTTCCTTTGGACAGGGGTCAATCAGCCCCAGCATTTT.

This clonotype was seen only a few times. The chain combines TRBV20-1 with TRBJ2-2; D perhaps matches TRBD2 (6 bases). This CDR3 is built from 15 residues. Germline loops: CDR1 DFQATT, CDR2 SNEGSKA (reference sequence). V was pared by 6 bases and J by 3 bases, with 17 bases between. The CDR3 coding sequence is TGCAGTGCCCCACCGGTAGCGGCTTACACCGGGGAGCTGTTTTTT. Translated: CSAPPVAAYTGELFF.

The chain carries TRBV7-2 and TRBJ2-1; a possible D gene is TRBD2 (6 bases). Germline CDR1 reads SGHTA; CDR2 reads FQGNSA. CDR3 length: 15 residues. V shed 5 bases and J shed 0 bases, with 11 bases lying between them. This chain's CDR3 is CASSLRGSSYNEQFF. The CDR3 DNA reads TGTGCCAGCAGCCTGCGGGGCAGCTCCTACAATGAGCAGTTCTTC.